Listed below are T cell receptor beta chains from one sample, sequenced in a study of Ad26.COV2.S vaccination and SARS-CoV-2 variants. The data were produced by immunoSEQ multiplex PCR, yet TCRdb's version contains in-frame clones alone and is incomplete. The sample comprises fewer than 600,000 clones, 80% to 90% of which are singletons, and around 1.8% rests with the top ten. Specimen: peripheral blood, collected in a trial of Ad26.COV2.S vaccine versus placebo. These receptors all stem from a person between 18 and 65 years old who received the Ad26.COV2.S COVID-19 vaccine or a placebo. The CDR3 runs from the conserved cysteine through the conserved F or W. A D gene is named only where the DNA matches it firmly. Clone size is not always given. Where it is, it says once, few, many or a class for expanded clones.

clone_size	v_call	d_call	j_call	cdr3_aa	cdr3_nt
.	TRBV19	.	TRBJ1-4	CASSTQRNEKLFF	TGTGCCAGTAGTACCCAAAGAAATGAAAAACTGTTTTTT
.	TRBV24-1	TRBD2	TRBJ2-3	CATSETPVSGSMDTQYF	TGTGCCACCAGTGAAACCCCAGTTAGCGGGAGTATGGATACGCAGTATTTT
.	TRBV19	.	TRBJ1-2	CAASTWRGEGYGYTF	TGTGCCGCGAGTACATGGAGGGGAGAGGGCTATGGCTACACCTTC
.	TRBV4-1	.	TRBJ1-2	CASSTTRQALDQGYTF	TGCGCCAGCAGCACGACCCGCCAGGCTTTGGACCAGGGCTACACCTTC
.	TRBV30	TRBD1	TRBJ1-2	CAWIFKYRGTHGYTF	TGTGCCTGGATTTTTAAATACAGGGGAACCCATGGCTACACCTTC
.	TRBV5-1	.	TRBJ1-1	CASAPGAGLNTEAFF	TGCGCCAGCGCCCCCGGGGCAGGCCTGAACACTGAAGCTTTCTTT
.	TRBV7-9	.	TRBJ1-1	CASSRQSYEEAFF	TGTGCCAGCAGCCGTCAATCTTACGAGGAAGCTTTCTTT
.	TRBV5-5	.	TRBJ1-2	CASSLQRQGRPYGYTF	TGTGCCAGCAGCTTGCAGCGTCAGGGACGACCCTATGGCTACACCTTC
.	TRBV30	.	TRBJ1-2	CAWSVLVRGGYTF	TGTGCCTGGAGTGTTTTGGTCAGGGGCGGTTACACCTTC
.	TRBV6-5	TRBD1	TRBJ1-1	CASRPGQGWAEAFF	TGTGCCAGCAGACCTGGACAGGGATGGGCTGAAGCTTTCTTT
.	TRBV3-1/TRBV3-2	.	TRBJ1-6	CASSLGGGVPVNSPLHF	TGTGCCAGCAGCCTCGGGGGAGGGGTCCCGGTGAATTCACCCCTCCACTTT
once	TRBV24-1	TRBD1	TRBJ1-1	CATSGGQGTTNTEAFF	TGTGCCACCAGTGGAGGACAGGGAACGACGAACACTGAAGCTTTCTTT
.	TRBV5-5	TRBD2	TRBJ2-1	CASRPTSGPVQFF	TGTGCCAGCAGGCCAACTAGCGGGCCTGTTCAGTTCTTC